This T cell receptor (beta chain) was sequenced for a study of somatic mutations in cytotoxic T cells in rheumatoid arthritis. This clone occurred a few times. Its antigen is unidentified. Trimming left V 3 bases short and J 0 bases short, with 6 bases between. This CDR3 region has 13 residues. Germline CDR1 MNHEY, CDR2 SMNVEV (reference sequence). Findings and caveats of the study: Nobody knew which antigens the expanded CD8+ clones targeted.

Profiled with immunoSEQ multiplex PCR; TCRdb holds only in-frame clones, not every one. The table records some 20,000 clones, 65% to 85% of them present only once. The TCR sequence derives from an adult with rheumatoid arthritis. The chain couples TRBV27 to TRBJ2-7, with TRBD2 as a possible D gene (6 bases). The sample was CD8+ T cells sorted from blood. The CDR3 loop reads CASSLTSSYEQYF. CDR3 DNA sequence: TGTGCCAGCAGTTTGACTAGCTCCTACGAGCAGTACTTC.